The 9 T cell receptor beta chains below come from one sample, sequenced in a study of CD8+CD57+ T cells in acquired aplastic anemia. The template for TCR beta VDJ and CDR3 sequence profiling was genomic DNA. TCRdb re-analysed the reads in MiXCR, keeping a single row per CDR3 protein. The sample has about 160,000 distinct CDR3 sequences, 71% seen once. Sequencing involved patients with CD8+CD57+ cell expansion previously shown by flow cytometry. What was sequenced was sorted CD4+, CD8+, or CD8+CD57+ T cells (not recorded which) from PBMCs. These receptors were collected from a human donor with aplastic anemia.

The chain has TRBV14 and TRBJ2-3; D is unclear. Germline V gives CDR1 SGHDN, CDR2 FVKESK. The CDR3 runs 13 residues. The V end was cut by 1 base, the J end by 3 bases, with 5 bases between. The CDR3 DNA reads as TGTGCCAGCAGCCAAGGACTGACAGATACGCAGTATTTT. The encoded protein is CASSQGLTDTQYF.

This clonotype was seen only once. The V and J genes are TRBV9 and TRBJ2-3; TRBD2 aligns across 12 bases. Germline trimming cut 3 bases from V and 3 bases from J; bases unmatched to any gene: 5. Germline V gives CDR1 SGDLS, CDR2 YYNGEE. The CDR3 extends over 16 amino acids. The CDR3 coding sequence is TGTGCCAGCAGCGAACTAGCGGGGGGCCTAACAGATACGCAGTATTTT. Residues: CASSELAGGLTDTQYF.

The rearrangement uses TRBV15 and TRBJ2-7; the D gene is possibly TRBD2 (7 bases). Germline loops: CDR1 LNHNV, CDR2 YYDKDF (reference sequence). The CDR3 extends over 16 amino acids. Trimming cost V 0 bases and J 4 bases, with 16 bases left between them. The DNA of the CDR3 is TGTGCCACCAGCAGAGATCGGGGGCAGGGAGGGTACGAGCAGTACTTC. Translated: CATSRDRGQGGYEQYF.

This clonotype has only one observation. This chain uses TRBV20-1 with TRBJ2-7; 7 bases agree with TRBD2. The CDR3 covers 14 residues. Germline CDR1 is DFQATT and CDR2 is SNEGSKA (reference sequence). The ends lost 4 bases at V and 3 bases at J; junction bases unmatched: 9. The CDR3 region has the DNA TGCAGTGCTAAACCCGGGACTACATACTACGAGCAGTACTTC. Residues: CSAKPGTTYYEQYF.

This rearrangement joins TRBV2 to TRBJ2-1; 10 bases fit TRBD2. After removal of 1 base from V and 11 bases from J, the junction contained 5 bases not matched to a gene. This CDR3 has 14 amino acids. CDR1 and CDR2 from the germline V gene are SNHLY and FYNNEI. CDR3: CASSEGIAGGQQFF. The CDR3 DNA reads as TGTGCCAGCAGTGAAGGGATAGCGGGGGGCCAGCAGTTCTTC.

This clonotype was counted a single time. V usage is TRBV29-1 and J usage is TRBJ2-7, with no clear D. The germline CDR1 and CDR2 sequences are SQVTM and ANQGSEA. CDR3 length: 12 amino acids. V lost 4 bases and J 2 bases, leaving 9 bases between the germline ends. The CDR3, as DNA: TGCAGCGTTGCCGGTTCCGCCTACGAGCAGTACTTC. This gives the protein CSVAGSAYEQYF.

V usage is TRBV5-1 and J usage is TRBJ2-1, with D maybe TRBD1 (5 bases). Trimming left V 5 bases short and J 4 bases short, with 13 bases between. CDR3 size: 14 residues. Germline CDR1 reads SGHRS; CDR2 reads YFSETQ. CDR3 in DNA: TGCGCCAGCAGTTCTAGGAAGGGGTACAATGAGCAGTTCTTC. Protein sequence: CASSSRKGYNEQFF. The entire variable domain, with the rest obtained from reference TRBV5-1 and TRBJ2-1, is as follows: KAGVTQTPRYLIKTRGQQVTLSCSPISGHRSVSWYQQTPGQGLQFLFEYFSETQRNKGNFPGRFSGRQFSNSRSEMNVSTLELGDSALYLCASSSRKGYNEQFFGPGTRLTVL.

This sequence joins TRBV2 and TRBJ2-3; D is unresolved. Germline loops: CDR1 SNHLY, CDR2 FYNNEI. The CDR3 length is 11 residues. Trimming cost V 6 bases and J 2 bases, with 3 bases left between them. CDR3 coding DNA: TGTGCCAGCAGGGACACAGATACGCAGTATTTT. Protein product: CASRDTDTQYF.

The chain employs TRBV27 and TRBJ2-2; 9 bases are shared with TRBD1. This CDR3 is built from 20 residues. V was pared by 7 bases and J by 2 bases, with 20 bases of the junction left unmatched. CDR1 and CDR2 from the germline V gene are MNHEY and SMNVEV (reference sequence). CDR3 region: CASTFWRTGVSSLNTGELFF. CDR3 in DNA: TGTGCCAGCACCTTCTGGAGGACAGGGGTTTCCAGTCTTAACACCGGGGAGCTGTTTTTT.